This T cell receptor beta chain was recovered during a study of blood T cell repertoires in COVID-19. In this sample, this clone turned up a few times. This sample also contains other DNA sequences that code for the same CDR3. The CDR3 loop spans 12 amino acids. Germline CDR1 is MNHEY and CDR2 is SMNVEV (reference sequence). Trimming took 3 bases from V and 7 from J, leaving 7 bases between them. The assay was immunoSEQ multiplex PCR, and TCRdb's table has in-frame clones only and misses some. This sample carries approximately 250,000 clones, around 83% of them seen once, and the ten largest clones take less than 4%.

The origin of this receptor is a man younger than 35 with active or convalescent COVID-19. The sequencing input was peripheral blood. This sequence joins TRBV27 and TRBJ2-1; maybe TRBD1 (5 bases). The CDR3 coding sequence is TGTGCCAGCAGTTTTCCAGGGAATGAGCAGTTCTTC. Translated: CASSFPGNEQFF.